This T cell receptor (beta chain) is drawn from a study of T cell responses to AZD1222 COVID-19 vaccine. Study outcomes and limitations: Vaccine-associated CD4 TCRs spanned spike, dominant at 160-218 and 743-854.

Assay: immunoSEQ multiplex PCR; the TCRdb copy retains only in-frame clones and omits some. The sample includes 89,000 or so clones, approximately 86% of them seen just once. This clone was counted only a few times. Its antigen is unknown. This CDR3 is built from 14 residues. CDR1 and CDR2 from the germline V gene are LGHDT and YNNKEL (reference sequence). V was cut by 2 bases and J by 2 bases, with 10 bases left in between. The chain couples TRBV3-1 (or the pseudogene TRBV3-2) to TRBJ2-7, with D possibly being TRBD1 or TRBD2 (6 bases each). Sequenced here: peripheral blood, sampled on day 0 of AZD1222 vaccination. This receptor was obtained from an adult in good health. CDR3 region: CASSQPGATYEQYF. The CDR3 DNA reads TGTGCCAGCAGCCAACCGGGGGCAACCTACGAGCAGTACTTC.